The T cell receptor (beta chain) described here comes from a study of patients and donors after allogeneic stem cell transplantation. The germline V gene encodes CDR1 DFQATT and CDR2 SNEGSKA (reference sequence). V lost 5 bases and J lost 5; bases outside the gene matches: 11. The CDR3 length is 16 residues. TCRdb used MiXCR to reprocess the RT-PCR reads, holding one entry per CDR3 protein. The sample holds about 210,000 distinct CDR3 sequences, 35% to 45% seen once. Sequencing was carried out using blood, either unsorted or a sorted T cell fraction (not recorded which). The TCR was taken from a human donor who was either an allogeneic HSCT recipient or a stem cell or donor lymphocyte infusion donor (not recorded which). It is not recorded whose cells these are; they may come from a transplant donor. The V and J genes are TRBV20-1 and TRBJ1-6, with 8 bases aligning to TRBD1. CDR3 in amino acids: CSAPFDRGGDNSPLHF. The CDR3 DNA reads as TGCAGTGCTCCATTTGACAGGGGAGGGGATAATTCACCCCTCCACTTT.